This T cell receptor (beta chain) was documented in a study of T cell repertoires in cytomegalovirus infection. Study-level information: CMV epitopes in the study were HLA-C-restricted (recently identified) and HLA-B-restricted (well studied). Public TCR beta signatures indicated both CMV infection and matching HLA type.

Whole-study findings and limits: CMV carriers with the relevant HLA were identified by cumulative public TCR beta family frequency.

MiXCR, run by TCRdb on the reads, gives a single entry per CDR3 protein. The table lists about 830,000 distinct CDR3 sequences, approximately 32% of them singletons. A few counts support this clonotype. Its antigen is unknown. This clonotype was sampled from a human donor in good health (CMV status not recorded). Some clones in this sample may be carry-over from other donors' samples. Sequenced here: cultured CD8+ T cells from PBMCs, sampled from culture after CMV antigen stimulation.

This CDR3 is CASSPPRDLTGELFF. For the CDR3, the DNA is TGTGCCAGCAGTCCGCCCCGGGATCTCACCGGGGAGCTGTTTTTT. The rearrangement uses TRBV27 and TRBJ2-2, with a tentative D call TRBD2 (5 bases). Trimming took 5 bases from V and 4 from J, leaving 14 bases between them. The germline gives CDR1 MNHEY, CDR2 SMNVEV (reference sequence). The length of the CDR3 is 15 residues.